This T cell receptor (beta chain) stems from a study of PD-L1 blockade in urothelial cancer (dated by TCRdb to 2017 to 2019). Regarding the research as a whole: Therapy was started at some point between 2013 and 2015 for all patients, and atezolizumab 1,200 mg was administered intravenously every 3 weeks. Blood samples gave median yields of approximately 130,000 T cells and 82,636 unique TCRs, along with a median clonality of around 0.08. Progression-free survival longer than 6 months counted as durable clinical benefit, and TCR features were additionally tested against both progression-free and overall survival. In the same patients who had TCR sequencing, pretreatment tumors also underwent whole exome sequencing and RNA sequencing. Under 10 patients reached durable clinical benefit, while 20 patients did not. TCR sequencing covered pretreatment tumor samples and matched, serially collected peripheral blood taken before and after atezolizumab treatment. Blood samples were analyzed at two time points: 3 weeks after treatment start (second dose) and 6 weeks after treatment start. Pretreatment blood TCR-seq was available for twenty-nine patients, at least one posttreatment blood collection was obtained for approximately 25 patients, and tumor TCR-seq was available for approximately 25 patients. Patients had an ECOG performance status of 0 or 1 and had received between 0 and 3 prior chemotherapy regimens. About 90% of the roughly 29 patients were males with bladder-origin urothelial cancer, and about 65% of the roughly 30 reported a prior smoking history. An exploratory multi-omic analysis was conducted of the somatic, immune and clinical correlates of response to PD-L1 blockade with atezolizumab in urothelial cancer. Summary of the overall study and its limitations: At 3 weeks after the start of treatment, tumor-associated TCR clones in peripheral blood had expanded more in patients with durable benefit (n ≈ 24, p = 0.022). Because the sample size was small (n = 29) and many of the analyses were exploratory, the results are meant to be hypothesis-generating. A pretreatment peripheral blood TCR clonality below the median was linked to improved progression-free and overall survival.

Per the germline V gene (reference sequence), LNHDA is the CDR1 and SQIVND is the CDR2. The CDR3 starts with the cysteine, ends with the phenylalanine, and has 12 residues. Of all the DNA, just the CDR3 is kept, 36 bases in frame from base 1. V was cut back by 10 bases and J by 7 bases, leaving a gap of 14 bases between them. In regard to this clone: Its antigen is currently not known. There are no base qualities to consult, and no much larger clone falls within one base.

Synthetic TCR analog templates were spiked into each PCR so that absolute template abundance could be estimated from read counts. TCRbeta CDR3 regions were amplified from genomic DNA with bias-controlled V and J gene primers using the immunoSEQ assay. Rearranged TCRbeta segments were sequenced at approximately 20X coverage. Concerning the study's data processing: Sequencing errors were corrected by clustering, and CDR3s were annotated against IMGT so that V, D and J genes could be assigned. Downstream analyses used only productive TCRbeta rearrangements and left out out-of-frame or stop-codon sequences. Clonality was calculated as one minus the Shannon entropy normalized by the log of the number of unique productive sequences. Fisher's exact test with Benjamini-Hochberg correction, at a threshold of adjusted p below 0.01, was used to find clones that differed between time points or between blood and tumor. Not all clones reach the TCRdb copy of this immuneACCESS table, which keeps in-frame sequences only. Checked studies attribute under half of the gap to unresolved V genes and leave the rest unexplained. V and J calls and clone size come straight from that table; D and trimming were deduced from the DNA. Counted in this sample were under 90,000 clones; roughly 90% of them appeared once. The ten largest account for approximately 10% of the sample.

The cohort comprised around 30 patients with locally advanced or metastatic urothelial carcinoma treated at Memorial Sloan Kettering on a trial protocol. Peripheral blood mononuclear cells were collected pretreatment and during treatment, at between 1 and 8 total time points per patient. The Qiagen DNeasy Blood extraction kit was used to purify genomic DNA from total PBMCs and tumor samples. PBMCs were collected pretreatment and during treatment, and were isolated and stored as previously described. The specimen was PBMCs, collected around atezolizumab (anti-PD-L1) treatment. The sequence joins TRBV19 to TRBJ1-5, with a tentative D gene TRBD1 over 6 matching bases. The clonotype originates from a man in his sixties with urothelial cancer. The nucleotide sequence is TGTGCCACCCAACAGGGCTCGCAGCCCCAGCATTTT. Translated, it gives CATQQGSQPQHF.